Below, 8 T cell receptor beta chains from the same sample are listed, as sequenced in a study of T cell responses to AZD1222 COVID-19 vaccine (dated by TCRdb to 2020 to 2023). Libraries came from the immunoSEQ multiplex PCR assay. The clones in this table, taken by TCRdb from immuneACCESS, are in-frame only. Not every clone is retained; where verified, under half of the shortfall comes from an unresolved V gene, and the cause of the rest is unknown. The sample has 150,000 to 200,000 clones on record, under 95% of them singletons. Of the sample, 1.6% is held by the ten largest clones. What the time point label conveys for this sample: about 28 days (+/-7) after the second vaccine dose. The material was peripheral blood, obtained 28 days after the second AZD1222 dose. These TCRs come from an adult who received the AZD1222 COVID-19 vaccine.

The chain combines TRBV7-2 with TRBJ2-7; D call uncertain. Germline loops: CDR1 SGHTA, CDR2 FQGNSA. Trimming stripped 3 bases from V and 9 bases from J, with 18 bases between. CDR3 length: 14 amino acids. The CDR3 sequence is CASSLLEQMGVQYF. CDR3 nucleotide sequence: TGTGCCAGCAGCTTGCTCGAACAGATGGGCGTGCAGTACTTC.

In DNA, the CDR3 is TGTGCCAGCAGCCAAGGACGGAACAACTATGGCTACACCTTC. Translation: CASSQGRNNYGYTF. The J gene is TRBJ1-2, the V gene TRBV13; D gene unclear. This CDR3 has 14 residues. In germline, CDR1 is PRHDT, CDR2 FYEKMQ (reference sequence). V was shortened by 5 bases and J by 2 bases, with 12 bases between the two germline ends.

The V gene is TRBV27, the J gene TRBJ2-7; 8 bases are a match to TRBD2. The CDR3 length is 15 residues. Germline lookup yields CDR1 MNHEY and CDR2 SMNVEV (reference sequence). Trimming cost V 5 bases and J 0 bases; bases outside gene matches: 6. CDR3 coding DNA: TGTGCCAGCAGTCTTAGCGGGACAAGCTCCTACGAGCAGTACTTC. Residues: CASSLSGTSSYEQYF.

V and J are TRBV6-2 or TRBV6-3 and TRBJ1-1; D is perhaps TRBD1 (6 bases). The CDR3 consists of 14 residues. The ends were cut back, 4 bases at V and 13 bases at J, with 22 bases in the middle. CDR1 and CDR2 (germline): MNHEY, SVGEGT. The DNA for the CDR3 is TGTGCCAGCAGTTCCCCGGGGGGCACCGGGGTCGGTTTCTTT. Encoded protein: CASSSPGGTGVGFF.

J is TRBJ1-2 and V is TRBV27; perhaps TRBD1 as D (5 bases). Germline-derived CDR1 and CDR2 are MNHEY and SMNVEV (reference sequence). V lost 4 bases and J lost 4, with 10 bases in between. The CDR3 extends over 13 amino acids. CDR3 DNA sequence: TGTGCCAGCAGTTCCCCCGGGGGCTATGGCTACACCTTC. Its protein product is CASSSPGGYGYTF.

The J gene is TRBJ1-5, the V gene TRBV5-1; D unresolved. V lost 4 bases to trimming and J lost 2 bases, with 13 bases between them. Germline V gives CDR1 SGHRS, CDR2 YFSETQ. The CDR3 runs to 15 residues. CDR3 sequence (DNA): TGCGCCAGCAGCCTATGGGGTGAAGGCAATCAGCCCCAGCATTTT. Residues: CASSLWGEGNQPQHF.

The rearrangement joins TRBV7-9 to TRBJ1-2; 7 bases line up with TRBD1. CDR3 length: 15 amino acids. The germline V gene encodes CDR1 SEHNR and CDR2 FQNEAQ (reference sequence). After removal of 6 bases from V and 6 bases from J, the junction contained 13 bases not matched to a gene. CDR3 DNA sequence: TGTGCCAGCAGTTTAAGCCAGACAGGGTTGCATGGCTACACCTTC. Its protein is CASSLSQTGLHGYTF.

V and J are TRBV27 and TRBJ1-1; 7 nucleotides align to TRBD1. With V trimmed by 1 base and J by 5 bases, 7 bases remained unmatched. Germline V gives CDR1 MNHEY, CDR2 SMNVEV (reference sequence). This CDR3 spans 15 amino acids. CDR3 amino acids: CASSLFTGAGTEAFF. Here the CDR3 DNA reads TGTGCCAGCAGTTTATTTACAGGGGCAGGGACTGAAGCTTTCTTT.